This T cell receptor beta chain was captured in a study of cytomegalovirus exposure and HLA in healthy donors. The PCR ran on 60 Vbeta and 13 Jbeta primers. The protocol was immunoSEQ multiplex PCR, while the TCRdb copy is restricted to in-frame clones and leaves out a portion. The sample table includes about 40,000 clones. Input material: PBMCs. The origin of this receptor is a man aged 40-49 years in good health and CMV-seropositive.

Here the CDR3 reads CASSSLPGQATYEQYF. The CDR3 nucleotides are TGTGCCAGCAGTTCCCTTCCGGGACAGGCCACCTACGAGCAGTACTTC. This chain links TRBV6-5 with TRBJ2-7; 8 nucleotides line up with TRBD1. Germline CDR1 MNHEY, CDR2 SVGAGI. The CDR3 consists of 16 residues. J was trimmed by 2 bases and V by 4 bases; bases with no gene match: 10.